These T cell receptor beta chains were read from a single sample in a study of regulatory T cells in long-lasting Graves disease. From the multiplex PCR reads, TCRdb called clonotypes with MiXCR, one entry per CDR3 protein. The sample contains about 330,000 distinct CDR3 sequences, 16% of which appear only once. This sample also appeared in a second study, on T cells in Graves' hyperthyroidism and ophthalmopathy.

The sequencing here drew on peripheral blood mononuclear cells (PBMCs), taken at new diagnosis, from a patient treated with antithyroid drugs. Source of these receptors: a woman between 18 and 29 years old with Graves disease. The CDR3 runs from the conserved cysteine through the conserved F or W. A D gene is named only where the DNA matches it firmly. Not every row has a clone size; where given, it reads once, few, many or a size class.

TGCGCCAGCAGCCAGGTGACAGGGCCCTACACTGAAGCTTTCTTT	CASSQVTGPYTEAFF	TRBD1	many	TRBJ1-1	TRBV4-1
TGTGCCAGCACGCAGGGGGCGTACAATGAGCAGTTCTTC	CASTQGAYNEQFF	TRBD1	few	TRBJ2-1	TRBV9
TGCGCCAGCAGCTTGGCACCCAGGGTTAAATTGAACACTGAAGCTTTCTTT	CASSLAPRVKLNTEAFF	NA	many	TRBJ1-1	TRBV5-1
TGTGCCAGCAGCTTCGAAAAAGCGGGAGTCTCGGAGACCCAGTACTTC	CASSFEKAGVSETQYF	TRBD2	NA	TRBJ2-5	TRBV7-9
TGCAGTGCCCCACGCAGATGGGTGAACACTGAAGCTTTCTTT	CSAPRRWVNTEAFF	NA	many	TRBJ1-1	TRBV20-1
TGTGCCAGCAGTTCCCCGGGACAGGAGATTGAAGCTTTCTTT	CASSSPGQEIEAFF	TRBD1	many	TRBJ1-1	TRBV27
TGTGCCAGCAGTGCTCGGGACTTCTCCTACGAGCAGTACTTC	CASSARDFSYEQYF	NA	many	TRBJ2-7	TRBV2
TGTGCCATCAGTGAGTCTGTCGTAAATGCTTGGGAGCAGTACTTC	CAISESVVNAWEQYF	NA	many	TRBJ2-7	TRBV10-3
TGTGCCAGCAGCTCGCATAGCAATCAGCCCCAGCATTTT	CASSSHSNQPQHF	NA	few	TRBJ1-5	TRBV7-8
TGCAGTGCTAGGCGCCGGGACAGCTCCTACGAGCAGTACTTC	CSARRRDSSYEQYF	TRBD1	many	TRBJ2-7	TRBV20-1
TGCGCCAGCGCCGGGACAGGTTACAATGAGCAGTTCTTC	CASAGTGYNEQFF	TRBD1	many	TRBJ2-1	TRBV10-1
TGTGCCAGCAGCGGAACTAGCGGGAGCTCCTACGAGCAGTACTTC	CASSGTSGSSYEQYF	TRBD2	many	TRBJ2-7	TRBV28
TGTGCCAGCAGCACCGGGACAGGGGGGGGTGAGCAGTTCTTC	CASSTGTGGGEQFF	TRBD1	many	TRBJ2-1	TRBV28
TGTGCCATCAGTGATCCTGTGACTAGCGGGAACTCCTACAATGAGCAGTTCTTC	CAISDPVTSGNSYNEQFF	TRBD2	many	TRBJ2-1	TRBV10-3
TGCAGCGTTGCTCGGGCTAGCGGGAGAACCGGGGAGCTGTTTTTT	CSVARASGRTGELFF	TRBD2	many	TRBJ2-2	TRBV29-1
TGTGCCAGCTCGGGACACCAGATTCTCTCTGGGGCCAACGTCCTGACTTTC	CASSGHQILSGANVLTF	NA	few	TRBJ2-6	TRBV6-1
TGTGCCTGGAGTTATGGGACGAAAGAGACCCAGTACTTC	CAWSYGTKETQYF	NA	many	TRBJ2-5	TRBV30
TGTGCCTGGAGTGTACTAGGCGAGCAGTTCTTC	CAWSVLGEQFF	NA	many	TRBJ2-1	TRBV30
TGTGCCTGGAGTGTACGGGGGGGAATTGGAAACACCATATATTTT	CAWSVRGGIGNTIYF	NA	NA	TRBJ1-3	TRBV30
TGCGCCAGCAGCCAGGGAGGGGTAGCTTTCTTT	CASSQGGVAFF	NA	few	TRBJ1-1	TRBV4-1
TGTGCCAGCAGAGTCGACCAGGGCAATCAGCCCCAGCATTTT	CASRVDQGNQPQHF	NA	NA	TRBJ1-5	TRBV2
TGTGCCAGCAGTTTATATAGTCTGGCTTTCTTT	CASSLYSLAFF	NA	many	TRBJ1-1	TRBV28
TGTGCCAGCAGTGAAGGGACAGGGTTTAACTATGGCTACACCTTC	CASSEGTGFNYGYTF	TRBD1	many	TRBJ1-2	TRBV2
TGTGCCAGCAGCTGGGGGACAGGCGCCTTTGAAAAACTGTTTTTT	CASSWGTGAFEKLFF	TRBD1	NA	TRBJ1-4	TRBV7-6
TGTGCCAGCAGTTGGCCTCCGGACAGGGCCTACGAGCAGTACTTC	CASSWPPDRAYEQYF	TRBD1	many	TRBJ2-7	TRBV27
TGTGCCAGCAGCCAGACAGGGAACTATGGCTACACCTTC	CASSQTGNYGYTF	TRBD1	few	TRBJ1-2	TRBV4-2
TGTGCCAGCAGCTTTCGGGGGGCCGCTGAAGCTTTCTTT	CASSFRGAAEAFF	NA	many	TRBJ1-1	TRBV7-8
TGTGCCAGCAGTTACAACGAGCAGTACTTC	CASSYNEQYF	NA	many	TRBJ2-7	TRBV27
TGTGCCAGCGCCAACTACCTCGGGACAGCCTACGAGCAGTACTTC	CASANYLGTAYEQYF	TRBD1	many	TRBJ2-7	TRBV5-5
TGTGCCAGCAGTCAGGGGCGGACTAGCACAGATACGCAGTATTTT	CASSQGRTSTDTQYF	NA	many	TRBJ2-3	TRBV28
TGTGCTAGTGCACAGGGGGACGCCTACGAGCAGTACTTC	CASAQGDAYEQYF	TRBD1	few	TRBJ2-7	TRBV12-5
TGTGCCAGTAGTATAGATAAAGGGGGGCCTACCACTGAAGCTTTCTTT	CASSIDKGGPTTEAFF	NA	NA	TRBJ1-1	TRBV19
TGTGCCAGCAGCCCCGGGGGGACGGAGAACTATGGCTACACCTTC	CASSPGGTENYGYTF	NA	many	TRBJ1-2	TRBV28
TGTGCCAGCAGCCTACAGCATGGCATGAACACTGAAGCTTTCTTT	CASSLQHGMNTEAFF	NA	many	TRBJ1-1	TRBV5-6
TGTGCCAGTACTAGACGGACAGGATTTGAGAGGGGCTATGGCTACACCTTC	CASTRRTGFERGYGYTF	TRBD1	NA	TRBJ1-2	TRBV19
TGTGCCAGCTCCCACCGGGACTTTAGCACAGATACGCAGTATTTT	CASSHRDFSTDTQYF	NA	many	TRBJ2-3	TRBV18
TGCAGTGCTAGAGATTTGGGGACGAGAGCTTTCTTT	CSARDLGTRAFF	NA	many	TRBJ1-1	TRBV20-1
TGTGCCAGCAGCACTAGCGTGGGGTTAGCGGGTGAGCAGTTCTTC	CASSTSVGLAGEQFF	TRBD2	few	TRBJ2-1	TRBV6-4
TGTGCCAGCAGCGTAGGTGGCGGGGGGGCCAGGGAGACCCAGTACTTC	CASSVGGGGARETQYF	TRBD2	many	TRBJ2-5	TRBV9
TGCAGTGCTGGCCCCCTGCTTCGTGGGGCCCAGTACTTC	CSAGPLLRGAQYF	NA	NA	TRBJ2-5	TRBV20-1
TGTGCCAGCAGTTCACCGGGACAATCCTACAATGAGCAGTTCTTC	CASSSPGQSYNEQFF	NA	many	TRBJ2-1	TRBV6-2/TRBV6-3
TGTGCCAGCAGAGAGGACACCTATTCCTACAATGAGCAGTTCTTC	CASREDTYSYNEQFF	NA	many	TRBJ2-1	TRBV6-1
TGCGCCAGCAGTCCTGACAGGAGCGTGGGCTACACCTTC	CASSPDRSVGYTF	NA	many	TRBJ1-2	TRBV10-1
TGTGCCAGCTCCCGGGCCCTACCGGGGGAGACCCAGTACTTC	CASSRALPGETQYF	NA	many	TRBJ2-5	TRBV2
TGCAGTGCTAAACGGGTAACGGGAGGGCCTCACCAAGAGACCCAGTACTTC	CSAKRVTGGPHQETQYF	TRBD2	few	TRBJ2-5	TRBV20-1
TGCGCCAGCAGCCCGGACAACTATGGCTACACCTTC	CASSPDNYGYTF	NA	many	TRBJ1-2	TRBV5-1
TGTGCCACCAGCAGAGAACTAGCGGGAGGGAAGTACGAGCAGTACTTC	CATSRELAGGKYEQYF	TRBD2	many	TRBJ2-7	TRBV15
TGCGCCAGCAGCTTGGGGTGGACGAGAAGCTCCTACAATGAGCAGTTCTTC	CASSLGWTRSSYNEQFF	NA	many	TRBJ2-1	TRBV5-1
TGTGCCAGCAGTTCGGGGGCCGCCAGGGGCTACACCTTC	CASSSGAARGYTF	NA	many	TRBJ1-2	TRBV28
TGTGTCAGCAGCGTAGGTATCGACTCTGGAAACACCATATATTTT	CVSSVGIDSGNTIYF	NA	NA	TRBJ1-3	TRBV9
TGTGCCAGCAGCTTATTCTCCAAATCCCTCAATGAGCAGTTCTTC	CASSLFSKSLNEQFF	NA	many	TRBJ2-1	TRBV11-2
TGTGCCAGCAGCCCGGTGGAGGAGGGGGGCTACGAGCAGTACTTC	CASSPVEEGGYEQYF	NA	many	TRBJ2-7	TRBV7-9
TGTGCCAGCAGCCCCTCGGGGACTGGAGATACGCAGTATTTT	CASSPSGTGDTQYF	NA	many	TRBJ2-3	TRBV28
TGTGCCAGCAGCCCCCTAGGACAGGGGGCGGCTGAAGCTTTCTTT	CASSPLGQGAAEAFF	TRBD1	once	TRBJ1-1	TRBV5-4
TGCGCCAGCAGCTTATCCCAGGTGATCTCTGGAAACACCATATATTTT	CASSLSQVISGNTIYF	NA	few	TRBJ1-3	TRBV5-1